This is a list of T cell receptor beta chains from one sample in a study of early stage breast cancer tumors. Sequencing used immunoSEQ multiplex PCR; TCRdb keeps in-frame clones, though not all of them. The table has some 72,000 clones, roughly 80% seen once. Sequencing used blood. The receptors derive from a person aged 55 to 75 with breast cancer. CDR3s include the opening cysteine and the closing phenylalanine or tryptophan. A D gene is named only where the DNA matches it firmly. The size field is filled for only some rows; it gives once, few, many or a size class.

clone size: .; J gene: TRBJ2-7; V gene: TRBV28; D gene: .; CDR3 protein: CASLTPGNSYEQYF; CDR3 DNA: TGTGCCAGCCTTACGCCAGGGAACTCCTACGAGCAGTACTTC
clone size: .; J gene: TRBJ2-7; V gene: TRBV30; D gene: TRBD2; CDR3 protein: CAWSAPVTSATYEQYF; CDR3 DNA: TGTGCCTGGAGTGCCCCTGTGACTAGCGCTACCTACGAGCAGTACTTC
clone size: .; J gene: TRBJ2-5; V gene: TRBV6-6; D gene: TRBD2; CDR3 protein: CASSPGLARETQYF; CDR3 DNA: TGTGCCAGCAGCCCAGGACTAGCACGGGAGACCCAGTACTTC
clone size: .; J gene: TRBJ1-5; V gene: TRBV7-8; D gene: .; CDR3 protein: CASSLSGASQPQHF; CDR3 DNA: TGTGCCAGCAGCTTATCGGGGGCCAGCCAGCCCCAGCATTTT
clone size: .; J gene: TRBJ2-2; V gene: TRBV11-1; D gene: .; CDR3 protein: CASATGGQNTGELFF; CDR3 DNA: TGTGCCAGCGCCACGGGGGGCCAAAACACCGGGGAGCTGTTTTTT
clone size: .; J gene: TRBJ2-3; V gene: TRBV29-1; D gene: .; CDR3 protein: CSVGASLGDTQYF; CDR3 DNA: TGCAGCGTTGGGGCCTCCCTAGGAGATACGCAGTATTTT
clone size: few; J gene: TRBJ2-3; V gene: TRBV7-3; D gene: .; CDR3 protein: CASSSGTKGDTQYF; CDR3 DNA: TGTGCCAGCAGCTCTGGGACCAAAGGGGATACGCAGTATTTT
clone size: once; J gene: TRBJ1-1; V gene: TRBV7-2; D gene: .; CDR3 protein: CASSLAGVNTEAFF; CDR3 DNA: TGTGCCAGCAGCTTAGCTGGGGTGAACACTGAAGCTTTCTTT
clone size: once; J gene: TRBJ1-3; V gene: TRBV30; D gene: .; CDR3 protein: CAWSLGNTIYF; CDR3 DNA: TGTGCCTGGAGTCTTGGAAACACCATATATTTT
clone size: .; J gene: TRBJ2-5; V gene: TRBV9; D gene: TRBD1; CDR3 protein: CASSAGTGEETQYF; CDR3 DNA: TGTGCCAGCAGCGCCGGGACAGGGGAAGAGACCCAGTACTTC
clone size: few; J gene: TRBJ1-5; V gene: TRBV28; D gene: .; CDR3 protein: CASSFRVGRQPQHF; CDR3 DNA: TGTGCCAGCAGTTTCAGGGTCGGGAGGCAGCCCCAGCATTTT
clone size: once; J gene: TRBJ2-1; V gene: TRBV7-3; D gene: .; CDR3 protein: CASSPDRMSYNEQFF; CDR3 DNA: TGTGCCAGCAGCCCTGACCGTATGTCCTACAATGAGCAGTTCTTC
clone size: .; J gene: TRBJ2-3; V gene: TRBV9; D gene: TRBD2; CDR3 protein: CASSPRGGGYTDTQYF; CDR3 DNA: TGTGCCAGCAGCCCTAGAGGCGGGGGATACACAGATACGCAGTATTTT
clone size: .; J gene: TRBJ2-1; V gene: TRBV28; D gene: TRBD2; CDR3 protein: CASSLGGGVYNEQFF; CDR3 DNA: TGTGCCAGCAGTTTAGGCGGGGGGGTATACAATGAGCAGTTCTTC
clone size: .; J gene: TRBJ2-1; V gene: TRBV5-4; D gene: .; CDR3 protein: CASSSPRGGGQFF; CDR3 DNA: TGTGCCAGCAGCTCACCTCGCGGGGGCGGGCAGTTCTTC
clone size: few; J gene: TRBJ1-6; V gene: TRBV4-1; D gene: TRBD1; CDR3 protein: CASSQGQGPAGEALHF; CDR3 DNA: TGCGCCAGCAGCCAAGGACAGGGGCCCGCGGGGGAGGCCCTCCACTTT
clone size: .; J gene: TRBJ1-4; V gene: TRBV6-1; D gene: .; CDR3 protein: CASQRVGEKLFF; CDR3 DNA: TGTGCCAGCCAGCGGGTTGGTGAAAAACTGTTTTTT
clone size: .; J gene: TRBJ2-4; V gene: TRBV7-2; D gene: .; CDR3 protein: CASSWEEGGNIQYF; CDR3 DNA: TGTGCCAGCAGCTGGGAAGAAGGAGGAAACATTCAGTACTTC
clone size: once; J gene: TRBJ1-4; V gene: TRBV5-1; D gene: .; CDR3 protein: CASSSGGLNEKLFF; CDR3 DNA: TGCGCCAGCAGCTCCGGTGGGCTCAATGAAAAACTGTTTTTT
clone size: .; J gene: TRBJ2-5; V gene: TRBV5-4; D gene: .; CDR3 protein: CASSRVMGPQETQYF; CDR3 DNA: TGTGCCAGCAGCCGGGTCATGGGACCCCAAGAGACCCAGTACTTC
clone size: .; J gene: TRBJ1-5; V gene: TRBV5-1; D gene: .; CDR3 protein: CASSLGTLHNQPQHF; CDR3 DNA: TGCGCCAGCAGCTTGGGTACCCTCCATAATCAGCCCCAGCATTTT
clone size: .; J gene: TRBJ2-5; V gene: TRBV2; D gene: .; CDR3 protein: CASSEPPPGRYF; CDR3 DNA: TGTGCCAGCAGTGAACCCCCCCCAGGCCGGTACTTC
clone size: .; J gene: TRBJ2-1; V gene: TRBV30; D gene: TRBD2; CDR3 protein: CAWSSGSYYEQFF; CDR3 DNA: TGTGCCTGGAGTAGCGGGAGTTACTATGAGCAGTTCTTC
clone size: few; J gene: TRBJ2-7; V gene: TRBV5-1; D gene: .; CDR3 protein: CASSLDGGEQYF; CDR3 DNA: TGCGCCAGCAGCTTGGATGGGGGCGAGCAGTACTTC
clone size: once; J gene: TRBJ2-1; V gene: TRBV5-1; D gene: TRBD2; CDR3 protein: CASSWGREREANLEQFF; CDR3 DNA: TGCGCCAGCAGCTGGGGGAGGGAGCGGGAGGCCAATCTGGAGCAGTTCTTC
clone size: few; J gene: TRBJ1-2; V gene: TRBV28; D gene: .; CDR3 protein: CASSPLVPRRAYGYTF; CDR3 DNA: TGTGCCAGCAGCCCGTTAGTCCCCCGCAGGGCTTATGGCTACACCTTC
clone size: .; J gene: TRBJ1-5; V gene: TRBV12-5; D gene: .; CDR3 protein: CASAMNSNQPQHF; CDR3 DNA: TGTGCTAGTGCCATGAATAGCAATCAGCCCCAGCATTTT
clone size: .; J gene: TRBJ2-1; V gene: TRBV2; D gene: TRBD2; CDR3 protein: CASSEGLAGGVSEQFF; CDR3 DNA: TGTGCCAGCAGTGAAGGCCTAGCGGGGGGTGTCAGTGAGCAGTTCTTC
clone size: .; J gene: TRBJ2-7; V gene: TRBV15; D gene: .; CDR3 protein: CATSRDGLRGEQYF; CDR3 DNA: TGTGCCACCAGCAGAGATGGACTCAGGGGCGAGCAGTACTTC
clone size: .; J gene: TRBJ2-1; V gene: TRBV14; D gene: TRBD1; CDR3 protein: CASSLMGQGQGEQFF; CDR3 DNA: TGTGCCAGCAGCCTTATGGGACAGGGACAGGGGGAGCAGTTCTTC
clone size: .; J gene: TRBJ2-7; V gene: TRBV5-4; D gene: .; CDR3 protein: CASSFSGLTYEQYF; CDR3 DNA: TGTGCCAGCAGCTTTTCGGGACTGACCTACGAGCAGTACTTC
clone size: .; J gene: TRBJ1-5; V gene: TRBV19; D gene: TRBD1; CDR3 protein: CASSISTGAGQPQHF; CDR3 DNA: TGTGCCAGTAGTATTAGCACAGGGGCAGGTCAGCCCCAGCATTTT
clone size: few; J gene: TRBJ2-2; V gene: TRBV5-1; D gene: .; CDR3 protein: CASSLGQTNTGELFF; CDR3 DNA: TGCGCCAGCAGCCTCGGACAGACTAACACCGGGGAGCTGTTTTTT
clone size: .; J gene: TRBJ1-4; V gene: TRBV7-8; D gene: .; CDR3 protein: CASSLLSGGKLFF; CDR3 DNA: TGTGCCAGCAGCTTATTATCCGGGGGGAAACTGTTTTTT
clone size: few; J gene: TRBJ1-2; V gene: TRBV6-5; D gene: .; CDR3 protein: CASKITGSGYTF; CDR3 DNA: TGTGCCAGCAAAATCACAGGGTCGGGCTACACCTTC
clone size: once; J gene: TRBJ1-4; V gene: TRBV27; D gene: .; CDR3 protein: CASSLSGANEKLFF; CDR3 DNA: TGTGCCAGCAGTCTCTCAGGGGCTAATGAAAAACTGTTTTTT